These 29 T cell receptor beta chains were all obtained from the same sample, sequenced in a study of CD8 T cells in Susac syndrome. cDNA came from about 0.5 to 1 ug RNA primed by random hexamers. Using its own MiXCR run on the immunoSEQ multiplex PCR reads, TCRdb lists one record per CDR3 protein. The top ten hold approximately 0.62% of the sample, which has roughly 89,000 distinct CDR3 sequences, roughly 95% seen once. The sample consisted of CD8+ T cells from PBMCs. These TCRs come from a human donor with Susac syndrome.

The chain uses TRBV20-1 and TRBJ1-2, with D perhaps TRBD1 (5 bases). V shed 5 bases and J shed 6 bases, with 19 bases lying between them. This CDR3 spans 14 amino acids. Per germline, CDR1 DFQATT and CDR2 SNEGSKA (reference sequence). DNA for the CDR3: TGCAGTGCTCTAGTCTCGGGGGAGGGCAATGGCTACACCTTC. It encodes CSALVSGEGNGYTF.

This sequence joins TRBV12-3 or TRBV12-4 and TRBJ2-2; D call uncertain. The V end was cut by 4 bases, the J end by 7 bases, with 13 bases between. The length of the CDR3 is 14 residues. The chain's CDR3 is CASSSDGTHGELFF. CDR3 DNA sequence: TGTGCCAGCAGTTCTGACGGAACCCACGGGGAGCTGTTTTTT.

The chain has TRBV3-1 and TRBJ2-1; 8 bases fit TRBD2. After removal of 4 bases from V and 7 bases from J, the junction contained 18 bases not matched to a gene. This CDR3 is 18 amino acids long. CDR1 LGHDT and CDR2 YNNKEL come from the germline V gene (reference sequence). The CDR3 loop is CASSLLPGSGGPGNEQFF. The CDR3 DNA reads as TGTGCCAGCAGCCTCCTCCCGGGGAGCGGGGGTCCGGGGAATGAGCAGTTCTTC.

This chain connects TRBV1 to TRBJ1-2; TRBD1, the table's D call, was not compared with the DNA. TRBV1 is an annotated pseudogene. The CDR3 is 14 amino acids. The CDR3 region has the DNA TGCACCAGCGTCCGCGGGACAGTCAACTATGGCTACACCTTC. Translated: CTSVRGTVNYGYTF.

The CDR3 sequence is CSARGDSRYGYTF. The CDR3 nucleotides read TGCAGTGCTAGAGGGGACAGTCGCTATGGCTACACCTTC. The chain couples TRBV20-1 to TRBJ1-2; TRBD1 aligns across 7 bases. CDR1 and CDR2 from the germline V gene are DFQATT and SNEGSKA (reference sequence). With V trimmed by 1 base and J by 4 bases, 3 bases remained unmatched. This CDR3 contains 13 residues.

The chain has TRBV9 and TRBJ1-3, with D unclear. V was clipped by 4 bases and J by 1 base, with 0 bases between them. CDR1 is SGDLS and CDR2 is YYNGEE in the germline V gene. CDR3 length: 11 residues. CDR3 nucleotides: TGTGCCAGCAGCTCTGGAAACACCATATATTTT. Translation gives CASSSGNTIYF.

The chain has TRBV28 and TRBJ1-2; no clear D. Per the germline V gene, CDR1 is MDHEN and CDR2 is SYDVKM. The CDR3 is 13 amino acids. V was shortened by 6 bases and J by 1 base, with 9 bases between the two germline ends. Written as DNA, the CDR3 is TGTGCCAGCAGAAGGGAGCTTAACTATGGCTACACCTTC. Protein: CASRRELNYGYTF.

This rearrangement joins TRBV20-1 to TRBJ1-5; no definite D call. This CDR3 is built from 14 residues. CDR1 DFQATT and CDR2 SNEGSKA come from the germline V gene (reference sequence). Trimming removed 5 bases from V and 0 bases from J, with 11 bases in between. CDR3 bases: TGCAGTGCTTCGCGGATGAATAGCAATCAGCCCCAGCATTTT. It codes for CSASRMNSNQPQHF.

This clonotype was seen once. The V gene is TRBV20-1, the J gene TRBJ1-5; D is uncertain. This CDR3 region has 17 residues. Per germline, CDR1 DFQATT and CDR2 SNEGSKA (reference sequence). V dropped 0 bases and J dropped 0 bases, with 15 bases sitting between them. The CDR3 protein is CSARDGKGPYSNQPQHF. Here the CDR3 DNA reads TGCAGTGCTAGAGATGGAAAGGGCCCGTATAGCAATCAGCCCCAGCATTTT.

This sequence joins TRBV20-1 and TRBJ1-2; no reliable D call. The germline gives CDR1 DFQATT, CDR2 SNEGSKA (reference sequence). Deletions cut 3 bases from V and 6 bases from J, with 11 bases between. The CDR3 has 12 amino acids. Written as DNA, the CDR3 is TGCAGTGCTAGGCACACTGGGGATGGCTACACCTTC. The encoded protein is CSARHTGDGYTF.

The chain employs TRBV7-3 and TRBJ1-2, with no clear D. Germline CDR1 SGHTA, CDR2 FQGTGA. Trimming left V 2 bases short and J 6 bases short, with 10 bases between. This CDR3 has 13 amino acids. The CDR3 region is CASSLGRGHGYTF. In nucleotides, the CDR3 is TGTGCCAGCAGCTTAGGGCGGGGTCATGGCTACACCTTC.

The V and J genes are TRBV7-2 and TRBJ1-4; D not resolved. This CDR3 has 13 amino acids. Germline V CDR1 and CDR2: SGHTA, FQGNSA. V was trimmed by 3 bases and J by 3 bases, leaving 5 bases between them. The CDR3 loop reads CASSLQANEKLFF. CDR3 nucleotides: TGTGCCAGCAGCTTGCAAGCTAATGAAAAACTGTTTTTT.

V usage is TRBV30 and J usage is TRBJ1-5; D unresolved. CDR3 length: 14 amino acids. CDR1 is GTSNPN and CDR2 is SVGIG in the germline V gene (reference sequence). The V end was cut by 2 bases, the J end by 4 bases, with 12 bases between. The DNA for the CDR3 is TGTGCCTGGAGTACCGGGGAGCCTAATCAGCCCCAGCATTTT. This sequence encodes CAWSTGEPNQPQHF. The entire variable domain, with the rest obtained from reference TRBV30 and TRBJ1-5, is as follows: SQTIHQWPATLVQPVGSPLSLECTVEGTSNPNLYWYRQAAGRGLQLLFYSVGIGQISSEVPQNLSASRPQDRQFILSSKKLLLSDSGFYLCAWSTGEPNQPQHFGDGTRLSIL.

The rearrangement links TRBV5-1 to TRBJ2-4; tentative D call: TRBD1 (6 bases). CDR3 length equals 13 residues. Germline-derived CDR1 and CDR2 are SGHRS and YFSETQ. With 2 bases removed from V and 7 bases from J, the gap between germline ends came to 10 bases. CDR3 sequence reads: CASSLNRENIQYF. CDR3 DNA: TGCGCCAGCAGCTTAAACAGGGAGAACATTCAGTACTTC.

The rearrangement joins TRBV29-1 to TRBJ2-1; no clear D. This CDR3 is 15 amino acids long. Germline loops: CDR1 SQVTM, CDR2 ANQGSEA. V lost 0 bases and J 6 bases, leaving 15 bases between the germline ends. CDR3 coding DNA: TGCAGCGTTGAAGAAGGTCCCCCGAGGAGCAATGAGCAGTTCTTC. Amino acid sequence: CSVEEGPPRSNEQFF.

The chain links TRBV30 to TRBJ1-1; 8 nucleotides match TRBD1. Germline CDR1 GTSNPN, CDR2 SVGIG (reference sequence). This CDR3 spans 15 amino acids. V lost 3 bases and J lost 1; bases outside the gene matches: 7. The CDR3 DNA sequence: TGTGCCTGGAGCCGAGGGACAGGCTCGAACACTGAAGCTTTCTTT. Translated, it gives CAWSRGTGSNTEAFF.

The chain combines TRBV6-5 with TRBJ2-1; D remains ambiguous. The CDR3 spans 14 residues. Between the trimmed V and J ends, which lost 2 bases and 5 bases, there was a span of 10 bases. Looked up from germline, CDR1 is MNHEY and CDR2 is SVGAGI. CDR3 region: CASSYEPVDNEQFF. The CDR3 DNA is TGTGCCAGCAGTTACGAACCCGTAGACAATGAGCAGTTCTTC.

The CDR3 DNA reads TGCAGTGCACCCCGGACAGGGATTAGGAACGAGCAGTACTTC. Translating it yields CSAPRTGIRNEQYF. This chain joins TRBV20-1 and TRBJ2-7; 8 nucleotides match TRBD1. This CDR3 spans 14 amino acids. The germline V gene has CDR1 DFQATT and CDR2 SNEGSKA (reference sequence). Trimming at V came to 6 bases and at J to 5 bases, leaving 12 bases not matched to a gene.

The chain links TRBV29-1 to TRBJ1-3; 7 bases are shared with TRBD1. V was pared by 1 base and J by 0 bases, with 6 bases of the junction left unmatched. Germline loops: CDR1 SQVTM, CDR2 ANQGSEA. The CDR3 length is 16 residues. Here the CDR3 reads CSVEVRDRDSGNTIYF. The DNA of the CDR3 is TGCAGCGTTGAAGTGCGGGACAGAGACTCTGGAAACACCATATATTTT.

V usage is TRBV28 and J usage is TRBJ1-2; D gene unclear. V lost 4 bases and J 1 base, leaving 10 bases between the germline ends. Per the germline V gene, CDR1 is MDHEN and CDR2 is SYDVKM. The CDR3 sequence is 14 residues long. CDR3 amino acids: CASSSPPINYGYTF. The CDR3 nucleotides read TGTGCCAGCAGTTCCCCGCCGATTAACTATGGCTACACCTTC.

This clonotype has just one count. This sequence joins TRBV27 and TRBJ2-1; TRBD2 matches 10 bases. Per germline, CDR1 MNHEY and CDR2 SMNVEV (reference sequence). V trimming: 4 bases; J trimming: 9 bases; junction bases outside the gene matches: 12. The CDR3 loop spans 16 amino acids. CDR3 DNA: TGTGCCAGCAGTTCCTTAGCGGGGGGCCCACCCAGTGAGCAGTTCTTC. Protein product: CASSSLAGGPPSEQFF.

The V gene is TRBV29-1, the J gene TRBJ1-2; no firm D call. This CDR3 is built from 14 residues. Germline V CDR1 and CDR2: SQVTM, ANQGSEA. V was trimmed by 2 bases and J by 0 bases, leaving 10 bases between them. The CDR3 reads CSVEPSAPNYGYTF. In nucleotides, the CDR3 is TGCAGCGTTGAACCCAGTGCACCTAACTATGGCTACACCTTC. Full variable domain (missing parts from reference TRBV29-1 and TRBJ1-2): SAVISQKPSRDICQRGTSLTIQCQVDSQVTMMFWYRQQPGQSLTLIATANQGSEATYESGFVIDKFPISRPNLTFSTLTVSNMSPEDSSIYLCSVEPSAPNYGYTFGSGTRLTVV.

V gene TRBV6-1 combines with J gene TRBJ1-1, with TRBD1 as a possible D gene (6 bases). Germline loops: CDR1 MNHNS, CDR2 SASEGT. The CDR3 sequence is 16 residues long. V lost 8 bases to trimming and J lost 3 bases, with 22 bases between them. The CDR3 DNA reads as TGTGCCAGCCCCCTACAGTCGGGGGGCCTTCACACTGAAGCTTTCTTT. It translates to CASPLQSGGLHTEAFF.

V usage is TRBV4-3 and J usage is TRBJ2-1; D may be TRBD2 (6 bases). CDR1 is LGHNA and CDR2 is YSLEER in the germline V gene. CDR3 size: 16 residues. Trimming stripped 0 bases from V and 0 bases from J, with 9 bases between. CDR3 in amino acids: CASSQDFGGSYNEQFF. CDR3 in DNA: TGCGCCAGCAGCCAAGATTTCGGGGGCTCCTACAATGAGCAGTTCTTC.

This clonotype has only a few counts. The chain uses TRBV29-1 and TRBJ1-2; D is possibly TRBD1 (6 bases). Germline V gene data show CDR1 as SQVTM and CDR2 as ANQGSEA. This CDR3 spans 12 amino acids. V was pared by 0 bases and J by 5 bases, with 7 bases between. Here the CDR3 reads CSVEDRGYGYTF. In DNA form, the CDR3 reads TGCAGCGTTGAAGACAGGGGTTATGGCTACACCTTC. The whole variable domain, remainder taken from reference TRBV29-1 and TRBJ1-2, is SAVISQKPSRDICQRGTSLTIQCQVDSQVTMMFWYRQQPGQSLTLIATANQGSEATYESGFVIDKFPISRPNLTFSTLTVSNMSPEDSSIYLCSVEDRGYGYTFGSGTRLTVV.

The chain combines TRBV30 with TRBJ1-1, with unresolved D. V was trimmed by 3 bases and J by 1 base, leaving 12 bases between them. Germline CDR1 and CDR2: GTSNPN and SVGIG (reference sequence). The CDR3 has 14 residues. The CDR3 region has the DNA TGTGCCTGGAGATTAAACGGGAGGAACACTGAAGCTTTCTTT. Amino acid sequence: CAWRLNGRNTEAFF.

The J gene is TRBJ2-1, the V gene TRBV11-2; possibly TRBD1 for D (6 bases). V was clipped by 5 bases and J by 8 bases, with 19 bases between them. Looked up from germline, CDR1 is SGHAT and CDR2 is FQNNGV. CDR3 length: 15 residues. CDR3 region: CASSLWTALSDEQFF. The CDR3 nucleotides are TGTGCCAGCAGCCTATGGACAGCCCTGAGCGATGAGCAGTTCTTC.

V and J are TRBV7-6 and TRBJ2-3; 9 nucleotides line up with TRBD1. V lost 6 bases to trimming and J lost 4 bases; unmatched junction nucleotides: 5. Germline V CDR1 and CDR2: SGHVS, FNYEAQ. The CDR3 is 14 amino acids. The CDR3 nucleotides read TGTGCCAGCAGTTCGACAGGGGGGCCAGATACGCAGTATTTT. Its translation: CASSSTGGPDTQYF.

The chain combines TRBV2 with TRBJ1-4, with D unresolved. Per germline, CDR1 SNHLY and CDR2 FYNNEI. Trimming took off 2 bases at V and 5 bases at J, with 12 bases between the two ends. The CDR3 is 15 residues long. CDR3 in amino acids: CASSESRQENEKLFF. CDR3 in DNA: TGTGCCAGCAGTGAATCGAGGCAGGAGAATGAAAAACTGTTTTTT.